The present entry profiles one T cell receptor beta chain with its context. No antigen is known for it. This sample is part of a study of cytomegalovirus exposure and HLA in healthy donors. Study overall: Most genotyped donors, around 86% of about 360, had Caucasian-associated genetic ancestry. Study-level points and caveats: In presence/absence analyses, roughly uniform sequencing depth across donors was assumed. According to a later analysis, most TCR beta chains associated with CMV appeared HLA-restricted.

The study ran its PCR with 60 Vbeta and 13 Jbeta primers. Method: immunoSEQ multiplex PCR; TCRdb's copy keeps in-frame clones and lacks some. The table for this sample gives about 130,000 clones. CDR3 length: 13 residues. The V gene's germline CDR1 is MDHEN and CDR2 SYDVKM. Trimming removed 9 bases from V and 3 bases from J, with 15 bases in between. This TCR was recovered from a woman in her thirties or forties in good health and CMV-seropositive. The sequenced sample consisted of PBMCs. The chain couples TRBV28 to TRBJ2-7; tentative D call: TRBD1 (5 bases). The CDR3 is CASRRRDYYEQYF. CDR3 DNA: TGTGCCAGTCGGCGCAGGGATTACTACGAGCAGTACTTC.